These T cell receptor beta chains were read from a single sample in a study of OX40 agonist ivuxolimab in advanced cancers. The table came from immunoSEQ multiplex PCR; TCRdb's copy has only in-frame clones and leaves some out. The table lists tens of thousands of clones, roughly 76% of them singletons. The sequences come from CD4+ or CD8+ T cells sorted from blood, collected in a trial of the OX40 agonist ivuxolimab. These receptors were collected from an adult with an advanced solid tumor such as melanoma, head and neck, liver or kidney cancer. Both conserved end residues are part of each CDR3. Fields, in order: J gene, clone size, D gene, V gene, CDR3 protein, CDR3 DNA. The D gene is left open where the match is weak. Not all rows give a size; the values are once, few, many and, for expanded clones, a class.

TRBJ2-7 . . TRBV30 CAWSGSYEQYF TGTGCCTGGAGCGGCAGTTACGAGCAGTACTTC
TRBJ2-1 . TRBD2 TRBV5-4 CASSPGGSSRSYNEQFF TGTGCCAGCAGCCCGGGAGGGTCTAGCAGGTCCTACAATGAGCAGTTCTTC
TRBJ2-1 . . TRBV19 CASKGFFRSGYNEQFF TGTGCCAGTAAAGGGTTCTTCCGGAGTGGGTACAATGAGCAGTTCTTC
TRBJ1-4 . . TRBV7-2 CASSPQIGFNEKLFF TGTGCCAGCAGCCCGCAAATAGGGTTTAATGAAAAACTGTTTTTT
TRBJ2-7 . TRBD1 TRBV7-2 CASSFQTGPYEQYF TGTGCCAGCAGCTTTCAGACAGGGCCGTACGAGCAGTACTTC
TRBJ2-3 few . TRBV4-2 CASSQESLALTDTQYF TGTGCCAGCAGCCAAGAGTCACTAGCTCTTACGGATACGCAGTATTTT
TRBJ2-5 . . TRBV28 CASSLVWAEQETQYF TGTGCCAGCAGTTTAGTTTGGGCGGAACAAGAGACCCAGTACTTC
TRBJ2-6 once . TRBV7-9 CASSLAGQHSGANVLTF TGTGCCAGCAGCTTAGCGGGGCAGCACTCTGGGGCCAACGTCCTGACTTTC
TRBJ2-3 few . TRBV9 CASGGETAPYF TGTGCCAGTGGGGGTGAGACAGCCCCGTATTTT
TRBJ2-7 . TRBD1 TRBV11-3 CASSLRDSNYEQYF TGTGCCAGCAGCCTCCGGGACAGCAACTACGAGCAGTACTTC
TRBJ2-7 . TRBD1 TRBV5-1 CASSFTTGGTYEQYF TGCGCCAGCAGCTTTACAACAGGGGGGACCTACGAGCAGTACTTC
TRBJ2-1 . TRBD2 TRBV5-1 CASSETSGGAFEQFF TGCGCCAGCAGCGAGACTAGCGGGGGGGCCTTTGAGCAGTTCTTC
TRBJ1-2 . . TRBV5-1 CASSLEVGGRGYTF TGCGCCAGCAGCTTGGAGGTGGGCGGGCGTGGCTACACCTTC
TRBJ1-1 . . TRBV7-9 CASRKRENTEAFF TGTGCCAGCAGAAAACGAGAGAACACTGAAGCTTTCTTT
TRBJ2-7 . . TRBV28 CASSPPPPTDYEQYF TGTGCCAGCAGCCCTCCCCCCCCGACAGATTACGAGCAGTACTTC
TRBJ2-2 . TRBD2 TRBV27 CASSFRALAGGGTGELFF TGTGCCAGCAGTTTTCGGGCGCTAGCGGGAGGAGGGACCGGGGAGCTGTTTTTT
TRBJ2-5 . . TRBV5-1 CASSLEVETQYF TGCGCCAGCAGCCTGGAGGTGGAGACCCAGTACTTC
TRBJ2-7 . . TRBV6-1 CATHAPNPTYEQYF TGTGCCACCCATGCCCCAAACCCTACGTACGAGCAGTACTTC
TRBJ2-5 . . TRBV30 CAWRGGSRNQETQYF TGTGCCTGGAGGGGGGGATCAAGGAACCAAGAGACCCAGTACTTC
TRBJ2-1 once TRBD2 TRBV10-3 CAISGAGGPNEQFF TGTGCCATCAGTGGGGCGGGAGGGCCCAATGAGCAGTTCTTC
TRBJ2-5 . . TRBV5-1 CASSLGGLAQPSRETQYF TGCGCCAGCAGCTTGGGAGGGCTAGCTCAACCGTCGAGGGAGACCCAGTACTTC
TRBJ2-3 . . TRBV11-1 CASTYGVADTQYF TGTGCCAGCACCTACGGGGTTGCAGATACGCAGTATTTT
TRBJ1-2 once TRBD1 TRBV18 CASSPGQGLDGYTF TGTGCCAGCTCACCGGGACAGGGATTGGATGGCTACACCTTC
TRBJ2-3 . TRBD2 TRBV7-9 CASGLAGGPGTQYF TGTGCCAGCGGCCTAGCGGGAGGGCCCGGTACGCAGTATTTT
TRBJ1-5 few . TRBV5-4 CASSLDQGQPQHF TGTGCCAGCAGCTTGGATCAGGGTCAGCCCCAGCATTTT
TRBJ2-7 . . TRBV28 CASSLSQGPSDEQYF TGTGCCAGCAGTTTATCCCAGGGTCCTTCGGACGAGCAGTACTTC
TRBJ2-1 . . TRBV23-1 CASSQNRLARTGERGEQFF TGCGCCAGCAGTCAAAATCGGCTAGCAAGGACCGGGGAAAGAGGTGAGCAGTTCTTC
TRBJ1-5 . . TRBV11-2 CASSNNFGGPNQPQHF TGTGCCAGCAGCAACAACTTTGGGGGCCCCAATCAGCCCCAGCATTTT
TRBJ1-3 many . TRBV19 CATSDFSGNTIYF TGTGCCACCTCGGACTTCTCTGGAAACACCATATATTTT
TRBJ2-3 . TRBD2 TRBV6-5 CASNRLAGTPDTQYF TGTGCCAGCAACCGACTAGCGGGGACCCCAGATACGCAGTATTTT
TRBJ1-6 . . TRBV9 CASSVWHREDLPLHF TGTGCCAGCAGCGTATGGCACAGGGAGGATTTACCCCTCCACTTT
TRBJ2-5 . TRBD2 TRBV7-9 CASSPSGGETQYF TGTGCCAGCAGCCCTTCGGGGGGAGAGACCCAGTACTTC
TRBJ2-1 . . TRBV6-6 CASSSMGADEQFF TGTGCCAGCAGTTCCATGGGGGCGGATGAGCAGTTCTTC
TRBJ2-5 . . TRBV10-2 CASSEQPQETQYF TGCGCCAGCAGTGAACAGCCCCAAGAGACCCAGTACTTC
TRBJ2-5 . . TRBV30 CAWRGDWQETQYF TGTGCCTGGAGGGGGGACTGGCAAGAGACCCAGTACTTC
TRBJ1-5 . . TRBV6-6 CASSQEINQPQHF TGTGCCAGCAGTCAGGAGATCAATCAGCCCCAGCATTTT
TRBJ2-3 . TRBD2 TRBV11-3 CASSFGTSGSADTQYF TGTGCCAGCAGCTTTGGGACTAGCGGGAGTGCAGATACGCAGTATTTT
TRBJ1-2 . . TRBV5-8 CASSLLFVYGYTF TGTGCCAGCAGCTTGCTTTTTGTCTATGGCTACACCTTC
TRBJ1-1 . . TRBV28 CASSFSRQGEAFF TGTGCCAGCAGTTTTTCACGGCAGGGTGAAGCTTTCTTT
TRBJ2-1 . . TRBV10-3 CAISIQQGAEQFF TGTGCCATCAGTATTCAACAGGGCGCTGAGCAGTTCTTC